This T cell receptor (beta chain) was retrieved from a study of cytomegalovirus exposure and HLA in healthy donors. Study findings and constraints: Earlier results showed most TCR beta V segments being productive about 87% or about 30% of the time.

Vbeta (60) and Jbeta (13) primers were used in the PCR. Profiling relied on immunoSEQ multiplex PCR, and the TCRdb table lists in-frame clones only, not all of them. This sample carries 130,000 to 150,000 clones, approximately 80% of them seen once, and the ten largest clones take just over 5%. V was shortened by 6 bases and J by 6 bases, with 12 bases between the two germline ends. From germline, CDR1 is MNHEY and CDR2 SVGAGI. The CDR3 is made up of 13 amino acids. Regarding this clone: Its antigen is undetermined.

The origin of this receptor is a male donor in good health and CMV-seronegative. The specimen was PBMCs. The rearrangement joins TRBV6-5 to TRBJ1-5; the D gene is possibly TRBD1 (6 bases). In DNA, the CDR3 is TGTGCCAGCAGCCAGGGAGGGGGTCAGCCCCAGCATTTT. Its translation: CASSQGGGQPQHF.